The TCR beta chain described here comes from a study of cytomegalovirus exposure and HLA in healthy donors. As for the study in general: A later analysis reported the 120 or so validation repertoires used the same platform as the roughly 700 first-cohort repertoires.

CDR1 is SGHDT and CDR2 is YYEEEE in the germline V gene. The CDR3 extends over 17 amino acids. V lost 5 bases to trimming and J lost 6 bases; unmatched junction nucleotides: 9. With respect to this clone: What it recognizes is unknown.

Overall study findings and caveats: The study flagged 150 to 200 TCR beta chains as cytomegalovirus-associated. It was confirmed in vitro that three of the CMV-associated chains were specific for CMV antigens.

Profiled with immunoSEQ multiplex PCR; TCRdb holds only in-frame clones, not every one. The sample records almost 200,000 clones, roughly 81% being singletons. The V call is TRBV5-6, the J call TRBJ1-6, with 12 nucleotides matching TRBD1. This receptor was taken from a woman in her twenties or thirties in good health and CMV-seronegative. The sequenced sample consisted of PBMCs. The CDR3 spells CASRSGTGGIPNSPLHF. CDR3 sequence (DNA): TGTGCCAGCAGATCTGGGACAGGGGGCATACCTAATTCACCCCTCCACTTT.